This TCR beta chain was recorded in a study of shared clonotypes between healthy human individuals (TCRdb year 2020). For the study in its entirety: Three men and a couple of women, aged 18 to 49 years, made up the cohort. For each donor, CD4 naive and CD4 memory were each given three plates, CD8 naive was given two plates, and CD8 memory was given one plate. Blood TCR repertoires of roughly five healthy adults were deeply sequenced to estimate repertoire size and the extent of clonotype sharing between individuals. To increase sequencing depth and limit assay-specific biases, TCR repertoire library preparation and sequencing were carried out by different laboratories using diverse techniques. Each donor's leukapheresis produced roughly between roughly 0.94 and 9.5 billion PBMCs.

Using the deep immunoSEQ assay, multiplex PCR amplified TCR CDR3 regions from genomic DNA. Extracted genomic DNA from each cell subset was distributed evenly across all wells of several immunoSEQ 96-well plates, and each plate was treated as a replicate. For sorted subsets, 200 to 250 ng genomic DNA, equal to 30,000 to 35,000 T cell genomes, was loaded into each replicate PCR. Purified libraries were quantified with a Qubit 3.0 fluorometer, sized on a Bioanalyzer 2100, and re-quantified with the KAPA Library Quantification kit. Every immunoSEQ 96-well plate was sequenced on a separate single-read 150-cycle Illumina NextSeq 550 flow cell. In the authors' own workflow: Because only junctional sequences without quality scores were contained in the immunoSEQ output, filtering matching that applied to full-length reads could not be performed. To assign V/J genes and CDR3, sequences were annotated using PyIR, a Python wrapper for IgBLAST v1.9, with IMGT germline references. Any read was removed if the V/J assignment was weak (E-value above 1e-6), the CDR3 was missing, or the read contained stop codons, out-of-frame junctions, or ambiguous translated residues. A V3J clonotype was defined by an identical inferred V gene, J gene, and CDR3 amino acid sequence. Percentage overlap between repertoires was computed as shared unique clonotypes divided by the size of the smaller repertoire. Repertoire richness was assessed with RTK rarefaction, the Chao1 estimator, and Recon v2.1 estimates of unobserved clonotypes. OLGA was used to compute generation probabilities for all TCRbeta clonotypes that the gDNA method yielded from a handful of donors. Not all clones reach the TCRdb copy of this immuneACCESS table, which keeps in-frame sequences only. Checked studies attribute under half of the gap to unresolved V genes and leave the rest unexplained. The V and J calls and the clone size are those of that table, but D and trimming were determined from the DNA. This sample is represented by approximately 2,200,000 clones; about 92% of them were singletons. The ten largest make up more than 1.5% of the sample.

V is shortened by 0 bases, J by 5 bases, and the region joining them spans 13 bases. Via the germline V gene (reference sequence), CDR1 is MNHEY and CDR2 SMNVEV. Its CDR3 holds 15 amino acids, cysteine through phenylalanine. Only the CDR3 DNA is retained, 45 bases long and in frame from the first base. Points on this clone: Its antigen is not yet known. Base-call qualities are not available, and no considerably larger clone is one nucleotide away.

CD8 naive samples were CD45RO-negative cells positively selected for CCR7, giving a CD45RA+CCR7+ population that excluded TemRA cells. The donors were healthy, HIV-negative adults who had no recently reported acute infections or vaccinations. Every donor was a Caucasian adult residing in Nashville, Tennessee, USA. Blood was obtained by leukapheresis, after which PBMCs were separated by Ficoll-Histopaque density gradient centrifugation and cryopreserved in liquid nitrogen vapor phase. Analytical flow cytometry was used to check the purity and quantity of every magnetically sorted T cell population. Genomic DNA was isolated from each sorted fraction and quantified by UV absorbance on a Nanodrop 2000c. Broad study findings and their caveats: Pairwise subsampling indicated that sequencing depth was expected to affect the degree of clonotype sharing among donors. The genetic and exposure-history diversity represented was limited by the small number of donors. When a handful of donors were compared, the shared fraction of clonotypes was about 5% for naive CD4, roughly 3.4% for naive CD8, 2.3% for memory CD4, and 0.35% to 0.5% for memory CD8. Naive subsets generally had larger estimated clonotype richness than memory subsets did. Rarefaction of sorted-subset datasets indicated incomplete sequencing despite the large sequencing depth. Higher generation probabilities were observed for clonotypes shared by all four sorted-subset donors than for non-shared clonotypes. Sampling was restricted to blood, and TCR repertoires in tissues likely differ from the TCR repertoires found in blood.

The sequenced sample was naive CD8+ T cells from PBMCs. The sample's cell subset or site label, in plain terms: CD45RA+CCR7+. This TCR derives from a young man in good health. Some clones in this sample may be carry-over from other donors' samples. The chain is encoded by TRBV27 joined to TRBJ1-2, with a tentative D gene TRBD1 over 6 matching bases. The CDR3 region reads CASSLSSGHTYGYTF. The DNA is TGTGCCAGCAGTTTATCGTCGGGACATACTTATGGCTACACCTTC.